Listed here are 30 T cell receptor beta chains from one sample, sequenced in a study of metastatic and nonmetastatic thyroid tumors. Thyroid surgery took place with no prior treatment in any patient. TCRdb re-analyzed the PCR reads using MiXCR. The sample carries under 100,000 clones, around 7.8% recorded once. The material sequenced was blood. Source of these receptors: a female donor with papillary thyroid cancer or a benign thyroid nodule (not recorded which). Some clones in this sample may be carry-over from other donors' samples.

In its sample, this clone was seen many times. The V call is TRBV19, the J call TRBJ2-7; 14 bases are a match to TRBD2. The germline gives CDR1 LNHDA, CDR2 SQIVND (reference sequence). After removal of 3 bases from V and 0 bases from J, the junction contained 7 bases not matched to a gene. The CDR3 contains 18 residues. CDR3 residues: CASSIGLAGGRSSYEQYF. The CDR3 DNA is TGTGCCAGTAGTATCGGACTAGCGGGGGGCAGGAGCTCCTACGAGCAGTACTTC.

This clone was observed at least ten times. This chain uses TRBV14 with TRBJ1-2, with D unclear. V lost 1 base, J lost 5 bases, and 2 bases lay in between. There are 11 residues in the CDR3. CDR1 and CDR2 from the germline V gene are SGHDN and FVKESK. CDR3 amino acids: CASSQGYGYTF. DNA of the CDR3: TGTGCCAGCAGCCAAGGGTATGGCTACACCTTC. Based on the CDR3 plus reference TRBV14 and TRBJ1-2, the full variable domain is EAGVTQFPSHSVIEKGQTVTLRCDPISGHDNLYWYRRVMGKEIKFLLHFVKESKQDESGMPNNRFLAERTGGTYSTLKVQPAELEDSGVYFCASSQGYGYTFGSGTRLTVV.

A word on this clone: A much larger clone lies a single base off, so this may be a read error. This rearrangement joins TRBV20-1 to TRBJ2-5; no clear D gene. The CDR3 has 13 residues. V was pared by 3 bases and J by 1 base, with 9 bases between. Germline V gives CDR1 DFQATT, CDR2 SNEGSKA (reference sequence). The CDR3: CSASGSPQETQYF. The CDR3 nucleotides read TGCAGTGCTAGCGGAAGTCCCCAAGAGACCCAGTACTTC.

Many counts were recorded for this clone. CDR3 nucleotide sequence: TGCGCCAGCAGTGAAAACCTCTCTGGAAACACCATATATTTT. The encoded protein is CASSENLSGNTIYF. This sequence joins TRBV10-1 and TRBJ1-3; D gene uncertain. Germline values: CDR1 WNHNN, CDR2 SYGVQD (reference sequence). V was clipped by 3 bases and J by 0 bases, with 6 bases between them. The CDR3 runs to 14 residues.

This clone appeared a few times. The chain carries TRBV28 and TRBJ2-5, with 10 positions matching TRBD2. The CDR3 sequence is 16 residues long. Trimming cost V 3 bases and J 5 bases; bases outside gene matches: 9. Germline V gives CDR1 MDHEN, CDR2 SYDVKM. CDR3 DNA sequence: TGTGCCAGCAGTTTTCAGAGCGGGGGGGCCTGGGAGACCCAGTACTTC. Translation gives CASSFQSGGAWETQYF.

This clone came up many times. The chain joins TRBV24-1 to TRBJ2-5, with D hard to call. Germline CDR1 is KGHDR and CDR2 is SFDVKD. The V end was cut by 2 bases, the J end by 5 bases, with 8 bases between. CDR3 length: 13 residues. CDR3: CATSDSGRETQYF. The CDR3 nucleotides are TGTGCCACCAGTGATTCCGGGCGGGAGACCCAGTACTTC.

This clone showed up just a few times. The chain uses TRBV10-2 and TRBJ1-5, with a possible D match to TRBD1 (6 bases). Germline assignment: CDR1 WSHSY and CDR2 SAAADI. CDR3 length equals 15 residues. Deletions cut 5 bases from V and 6 bases from J, with 17 bases between. The CDR3 sequence: CASSTGPYGGQPQHF. CDR3 DNA: TGCGCCAGCAGTACAGGGCCCTACGGAGGTCAGCCCCAGCATTTT.

At least ten counts were recorded for this clone. This chain connects TRBV9 to TRBJ2-1; tentative D call: TRBD2 (7 bases). With 2 bases removed from V and 4 bases from J, the gap between germline ends came to 16 bases. Germline CDR1 is SGDLS and CDR2 is YYNGEE. The CDR3 length is 16 residues. CDR3 residues: CASSVLVGGAYNEQFF. The CDR3 bases are TGTGCCAGCAGCGTTTTGGTTGGGGGGGCTTACAATGAGCAGTTCTTC.

This clone has a handful of counts. A read error is possible here, since a much larger clone lies one base away. In the same sample, other DNA sequences code for this CDR3. This chain connects TRBV19 to TRBJ1-4, with D unresolved. Per germline, CDR1 LNHDA and CDR2 SQIVND (reference sequence). This CDR3 spans 13 amino acids. V dropped 9 bases and J dropped 8 bases, with 16 bases sitting between them. The CDR3 loop is CASASGVYEKLFF. The DNA for the CDR3 is TGTGCCAGCGCCTCCGGGGTGTACGAAAAACTGTTTTTT.

This clone was observed at least ten times. V gene TRBV20-1 combines with J gene TRBJ1-4, with 7 bases aligning to TRBD1. The CDR3 totals 15 residues. CDR1 and CDR2 from the germline V gene are DFQATT and SNEGSKA (reference sequence). Losses at the gene ends were 0 bases for V and 1 base for J; bases not matched to a gene: 2. The CDR3 DNA sequence: TGCAGTGCTAGAGACAGACAGGGAACTAATGAAAAACTGTTTTTT. This sequence encodes CSARDRQGTNEKLFF.

This clone was recorded a few times. The chain combines TRBV6-1 with TRBJ1-5; the D is unclear. Trimming took off 6 bases at V and 0 bases at J, with 6 bases between the two ends. The CDR3 loop spans 13 amino acids. Germline lookup yields CDR1 MNHNS and CDR2 SASEGT. The CDR3 protein is CASRDPSNQPQHF. DNA for the CDR3: TGTGCCAGCAGGGACCCTAGCAATCAGCCCCAGCATTTT.

This clone was counted a few times. CDR3 amino acids: CASRLAGVSSDTQYF. The CDR3 nucleotides are TGTGCCAGCAGATTAGCGGGGGTTAGCTCAGATACGCAGTATTTT. V and J are TRBV6-5 and TRBJ2-3; TRBD2 agrees at 9 bases. The CDR3 sequence is 15 residues long. J lost 4 bases, V lost 6 bases, and 8 bases had no gene match. Germline V lookup: CDR1 MNHEY, CDR2 SVGAGI.

V gene TRBV28 combines with J gene TRBJ1-6; D remains unclear. CDR3 length: 13 amino acids. CDR1 and CDR2 (germline): MDHEN, SYDVKM. V was trimmed by 2 bases and J by 8 bases, leaving 7 bases between them. The CDR3 region has the DNA TGTGCCAGCAGTTTAAAGGCCCATTCACCCCTCCACTTT. Its protein is CASSLKAHSPLHF. Using reference TRBV28 and TRBJ1-6 for the parts outside the CDR3, the full variable domain is DVKVTQSSRYLVKRTGEKVFLECVQDMDHENMFWYRQDPGLGLRLIYFSYDVKMKEKGDIPEGYSVSREKKERFSLILESASTNQTSMYLCASSLKAHSPLHFGNGTRLTVT.

The table lists this clone with many counts. This chain connects TRBV30 to TRBJ1-1; no firm D call. The CDR3 sequence is 15 residues long. V dropped 3 bases and J dropped 1 base, with 15 bases sitting between them. CDR1 and CDR2 (germline): GTSNPN, SVGIG (reference sequence). The CDR3 bases are TGTGCCTGGAGCCCCGGCGGTAAGGGGAACACTGAAGCTTTCTTT. Translating it yields CAWSPGGKGNTEAFF.

There are a few counts of this clone. The chain uses TRBV6-1 and TRBJ1-4, with 7 bases matching TRBD1. This CDR3 has 14 amino acids. With 7 bases clipped from V and 4 bases from J, the junction kept 6 bases outside the gene matches. Germline V gives CDR1 MNHNS, CDR2 SASEGT. The CDR3 coding sequence is TGTGCCAGCACCATTGGACAGGTTAATGAAAAACTGTTTTTT. Translating gives CASTIGQVNEKLFF.

Many counts were recorded for this clone. This chain links TRBV11-2 with TRBJ2-3; perhaps TRBD2 as D (6 bases). Germline lookup yields CDR1 SGHAT and CDR2 FQNNGV. The CDR3 is made up of 15 amino acids. Deletions cut 1 base from V and 2 bases from J, with 10 bases between. The CDR3 DNA is TGTGCCAGCAGCTTAGTAGGACTATACACAGATACGCAGTATTTT. It codes for CASSLVGLYTDTQYF.

This clone was counted a few times. CDR3 nucleotides: TGTGCCAGCAGTTACCTGGCGATCGGCAACAAGGTCGTGGACGAGCAGTACTTC. This translates into CASSYLAIGNKVVDEQYF. J is TRBJ2-7 and V is TRBV28; D is unclear. Germline lookup yields CDR1 MDHEN and CDR2 SYDVKM. Trimming cost V 4 bases and J 5 bases, with 27 bases left between them. The CDR3 extends over 18 amino acids.

This clone has at least ten counts. The rearrangement uses TRBV28 and TRBJ1-2, with 7 bases aligning to TRBD1. Germline V gene data show CDR1 as MDHEN and CDR2 as SYDVKM. The CDR3 spans 13 residues. V gave up 3 bases and J gave up 6 bases; unmatched junction bases: 4. In nucleotides, the CDR3 is TGTGCCAGCAGTTTGTCAGGGGGGAATGGCTACACCTTC. It translates to CASSLSGGNGYTF.

The chain uses TRBV30 and TRBJ1-1; weak D call: TRBD1 (6 bases). The CDR3 spans 16 residues. Germline values: CDR1 GTSNPN, CDR2 SVGIG (reference sequence). V lost 4 bases and J 0 bases, leaving 18 bases between the germline ends. The CDR3 sequence is CAWNQPAGAMNTEAFF. CDR3 in DNA: TGTGCCTGGAACCAACCGGCAGGGGCCATGAACACTGAAGCTTTCTTT.

This clone occurred many times. The chain's CDR3 is CATSGSTGDPGELFF. DNA of the CDR3: TGTGCCACCAGTGGATCGACAGGGGATCCCGGGGAGCTGTTTTTT. The chain is built from TRBV24-1 and TRBJ2-2, with 8 bases aligning to TRBD1. Germline V gene lookup returns CDR1 KGHDR and CDR2 SFDVKD. The CDR3 contains 15 residues. Trimming at V came to 5 bases and at J to 6 bases, leaving 7 bases not matched to a gene.

V is TRBV6-1 and J is TRBJ1-5, with 9 bases identical to TRBD1. With 6 bases clipped from V and 3 bases from J, the junction kept 3 bases outside the gene matches. The CDR3 is made up of 14 amino acids. Germline values: CDR1 MNHNS, CDR2 SASEGT. The DNA for the CDR3 is TGTGCCAGCAGGGGGACAGGGTACAATCAGCCCCAGCATTTT. This codes for CASRGTGYNQPQHF.

This clone was recorded a few times. A much more abundant neighbour one base away suggests this may be a read error. This chain uses TRBV28 with TRBJ2-7; 8 nucleotides agree with TRBD1. Per germline, CDR1 MDHEN and CDR2 SYDVKM. The length of the CDR3 is 16 residues. The CDR3 spells CASSSPGQGGPYEQCF. The CDR3 region has the DNA TGTGCCAGCAGTTCCCCAGGACAGGGCGGACCCTACGAGCAGTGCTTC.

This clone has ten or more counts. The J gene is TRBJ2-7, the V gene TRBV20-1; TRBD1 agrees at 7 bases. The CDR3 contains 14 residues. Germline V CDR1 and CDR2: DFQATT, SNEGSKA (reference sequence). Trimming took 0 bases from V and 2 from J; bases not matched to a gene: 4. In DNA form, the CDR3 reads TGCAGTGCTAGAGACCCGGACAGGCCCTACGAGCAGTACTTC. This translates into CSARDPDRPYEQYF.

At least ten counts were recorded for this clone. The chain combines TRBV20-1 with TRBJ1-1; a possible D gene is TRBD1 (6 bases). The germline V gene has CDR1 DFQATT and CDR2 SNEGSKA (reference sequence). This CDR3 has 13 amino acids. Trimming left V 5 bases short and J 2 bases short, with 12 bases between. CDR3: CSARGQVNTEAFF. The CDR3 nucleotides read TGCAGTGCTCGGGGGCAAGTTAACACTGAAGCTTTCTTT.

This clone was observed many times. The V and J genes are TRBV9 and TRBJ1-1; D may be TRBD1 (5 bases). This CDR3 region has 13 residues. V was shortened by 4 bases and J by 3 bases, with 10 bases between the two germline ends. Germline V gene lookup returns CDR1 SGDLS and CDR2 YYNGEE. The chain's CDR3 is CASSSGGYTEAFF. In DNA form, the CDR3 reads TGTGCCAGCAGCAGCGGGGGGTACACTGAAGCTTTCTTT.

This clone was detected many times. The gene calls are TRBV5-5 and TRBJ1-4; D possibly corresponds to TRBD1 (5 bases). V was shortened by 2 bases and J by 4 bases, with 12 bases between the two germline ends. Germline V gene data show CDR1 as SGHKS and CDR2 as YYEKEE (reference sequence). The CDR3 runs to 15 residues. Written as DNA, the CDR3 is TGTGCCAGCAGCTTCACAGGAGACCGTAATGAAAAACTGTTTTTT. It is translated as CASSFTGDRNEKLFF.

This clone was recorded many times. J is TRBJ1-2 and V is TRBV24-1; possibly TRBD1 for D (5 bases). In germline, CDR1 is KGHDR, CDR2 SFDVKD. V was trimmed by 10 bases and J by 4 bases, leaving 15 bases between them. The CDR3 consists of 13 residues. CDR3 in DNA: TGTGCCACGAGCCCGGGGGGAGGCTATGGCTACACCTTC. Protein sequence: CATSPGGGYGYTF.

This clone has only a few counts. The chain joins TRBV5-4 to TRBJ2-1, with 7 bases identical to TRBD1. V was pared by 0 bases and J by 5 bases, with 14 bases of the junction left unmatched. CDR1 is SGHNT and CDR2 is YYREEE in the germline V gene (reference sequence). This CDR3 comprises 18 residues. CDR3: CASSLGTGKKALDNEQFF. The CDR3 DNA is TGTGCCAGCAGCTTGGGGACAGGAAAGAAAGCACTGGACAATGAGCAGTTCTTC.

The table lists this clone with many counts. The chain couples TRBV10-2 to TRBJ1-6, with D perhaps matching TRBD1 (6 bases). This CDR3 comprises 15 residues. CDR1 and CDR2 (germline): WSHSY, SAAADI. V dropped 6 bases and J dropped 0 bases, with 9 bases sitting between them. DNA for the CDR3: TGCGCCAGCAGGGAGGGGGGCTCCTATAATTCACCCCTCCACTTT. Its protein product is CASREGGSYNSPLHF.

This clone has at least ten counts. J is TRBJ1-1 and V is TRBV5-1; D gene ambiguous. Between the trimmed V and J ends, which lost 0 bases and 6 bases, there was a span of 9 bases. CDR1 is SGHRS and CDR2 is YFSETQ in the germline V gene. The CDR3 is 13 amino acids. Written as DNA, the CDR3 is TGCGCCAGCAGCTTGGAGTCAGGATCTGAAGCTTTCTTT. The encoded protein is CASSLESGSEAFF.